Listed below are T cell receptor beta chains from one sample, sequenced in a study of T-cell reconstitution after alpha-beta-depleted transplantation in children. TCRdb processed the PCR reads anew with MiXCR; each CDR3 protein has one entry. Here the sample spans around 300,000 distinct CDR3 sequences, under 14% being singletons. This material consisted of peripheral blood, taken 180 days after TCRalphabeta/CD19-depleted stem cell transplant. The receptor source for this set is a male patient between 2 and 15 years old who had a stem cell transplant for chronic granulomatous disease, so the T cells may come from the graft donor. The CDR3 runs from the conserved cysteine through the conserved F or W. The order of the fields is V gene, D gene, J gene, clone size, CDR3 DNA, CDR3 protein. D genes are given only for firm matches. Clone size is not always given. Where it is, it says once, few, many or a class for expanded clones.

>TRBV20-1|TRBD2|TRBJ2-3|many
TGCAGTGCTAGAGATCCTTCTAGCGGGGGGGCAAAGGATACGCAGTATTTT
CSARDPSSGGAKDTQYF
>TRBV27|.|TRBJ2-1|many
TGTGCCAGCAGTCCCGGGATACGTGGGCACAATGAGCAGTTCTTC
CASSPGIRGHNEQFF
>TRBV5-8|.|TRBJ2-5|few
TGTGCCAGCAGCTCTCCTTCCCGGCTCGGAGAGACCCAGTACTTC
CASSSPSRLGETQYF
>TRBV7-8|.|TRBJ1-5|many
TGTGCCAGCAGTTTGACCGGGCGGTACGGCAATCAGCCCCAGCATTTT
CASSLTGRYGNQPQHF
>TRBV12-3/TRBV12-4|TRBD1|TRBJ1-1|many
TGTGCCAGCACCCAACAGGGGAATGTGGACACTGAAGCTTTCTTT
CASTQQGNVDTEAFF
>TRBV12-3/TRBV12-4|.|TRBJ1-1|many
TGTGCCAGCAGTTCACAGGGAGCGAACACTGAAGCTTTCTTT
CASSSQGANTEAFF
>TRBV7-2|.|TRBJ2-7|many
TGTGCCAGCAGCTTCTCACCCTCGCAGAGAGCCTACGAGCAGTACTTC
CASSFSPSQRAYEQYF
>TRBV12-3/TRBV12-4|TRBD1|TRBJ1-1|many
TGTGCCAGCAGTAAACAGGGGCGGGGATCCACTGAAGCTTTCTTT
CASSKQGRGSTEAFF
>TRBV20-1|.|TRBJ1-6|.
TGCAGTGCTAGATTCACCCGACGGGACATGGGGAATTCACCCCTCCACTTT
CSARFTRRDMGNSPLHF
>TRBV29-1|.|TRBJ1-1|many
TGCAGCGCCGAGGAGGGGTTTAACACTGAAGCTTTCTTT
CSAEEGFNTEAFF
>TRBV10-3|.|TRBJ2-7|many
TGTGCCATCAGTGACCCCCGGGCCCTTGACGGGCAGTACTTC
CAISDPRALDGQYF
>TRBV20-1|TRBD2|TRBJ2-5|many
TGCAGTGCTAGAGGTCAAATCTGGGACTACCACCAAGAGACCCAGTACTTC
CSARGQIWDYHQETQYF
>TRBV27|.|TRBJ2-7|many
TGTGCCCGTGCGGGGAGGAGGCAGTACTTC
CARAGRRQYF
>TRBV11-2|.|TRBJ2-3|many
TGTGCCAGCACCCTAATCGGGGGTCGCACAGATACGCAGTATTTT
CASTLIGGRTDTQYF
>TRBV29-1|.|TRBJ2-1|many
TGCAGCTCCTCCTTCCCGGGACGGGACATATGGGAGCAGTTCTTC
CSSSFPGRDIWEQFF
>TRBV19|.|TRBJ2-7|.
TGTGCCAGTAGTATGGTCAGCTACGAGCAGTACTTC
CASSMVSYEQYF
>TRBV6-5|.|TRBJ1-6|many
TGTGCCAGCAGTTACTCACCGGGCCTAACGGGGAATTCACCCCTCCACTTT
CASSYSPGLTGNSPLHF
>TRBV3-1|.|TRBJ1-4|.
TGTGCCAGCAGCCGAAAGGGGGGGGGAAATGAAAAACTGTTTTTT
CASSRKGGGNEKLFF
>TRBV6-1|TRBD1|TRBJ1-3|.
TGTGCCAGCAGTCCACTCACAGGGGGCCACGGAAACACCACATATTTT
CASSPLTGGHGNTTYF
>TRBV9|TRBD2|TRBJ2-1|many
TGTGCCAGCAGCCACATGGCGGGGGTCCCTCGACCGTACAATGAGCAGTTCTTC
CASSHMAGVPRPYNEQFF
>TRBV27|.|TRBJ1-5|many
TGTGCCAGCAGTCCAAGGACGGCTAACAATCAGCCCCAGCATTTT
CASSPRTANNQPQHF
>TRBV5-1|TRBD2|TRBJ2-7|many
TGCGCCAGCAGCTTGAAGGCTAGCGGGAGGGCCGGCGAGCAGTACTTC
CASSLKASGRAGEQYF
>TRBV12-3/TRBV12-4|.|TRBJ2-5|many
TGTGCCAGCGGAGGTGGGGATAGAGAGACCCAGTACTTC
CASGGGDRETQYF
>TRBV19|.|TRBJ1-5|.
TGTGCCAGTAGTTTCCCGGATCAGCCCCAGCATTTT
CASSFPDQPQHF
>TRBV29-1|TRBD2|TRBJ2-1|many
TGCAGCGTTGATGGCCGGACTAGCGGTCACAATGAGCAGTTCTTC
CSVDGRTSGHNEQFF
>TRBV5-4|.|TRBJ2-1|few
TGTGCCAGCAGCTTTAGTCCGGCTAGCGTGGGTTACAATGAGCAGTTCTTC
CASSFSPASVGYNEQFF
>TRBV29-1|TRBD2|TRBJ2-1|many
TGCAGCGTTCCCAATGGCGGGAGGCCCTACAATGAGCAGTTCTTC
CSVPNGGRPYNEQFF
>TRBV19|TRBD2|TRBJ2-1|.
TGTGCCAGTAGTACCCCTTGGACTAGCGGGAGCGATGAGCAGTTCTTC
CASSTPWTSGSDEQFF
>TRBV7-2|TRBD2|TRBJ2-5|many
TGTGCCAGCAGCTTAGGACCAGCGGGGTACCAAGAGACCCAGTACTTC
CASSLGPAGYQETQYF
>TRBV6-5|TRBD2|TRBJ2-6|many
TGTGCCAGCAGTCGACAAGCTAGCGGGATAAGAACTGGGGCCAACGTCCTGACTTTC
CASSRQASGIRTGANVLTF
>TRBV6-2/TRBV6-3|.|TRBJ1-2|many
TGTGCCAGCAGACGCGACAGCGGCTATGGCTACACCTTC
CASRRDSGYGYTF
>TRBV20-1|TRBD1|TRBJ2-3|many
TGCAGTGCTCGGGGGACAGGGGGCAACACAGATACGCAGTATTTT
CSARGTGGNTDTQYF
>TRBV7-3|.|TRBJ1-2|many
TGTGCCAGCAGCTTAACGGACAGAGTTGGCTACACCTTC
CASSLTDRVGYTF
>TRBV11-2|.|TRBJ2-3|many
TGTGCCAGCAGCTTCTTCCCCGGGGCAACAGATACGCAGTATTTT
CASSFFPGATDTQYF